This T cell receptor beta chain was documented in a study of cytomegalovirus exposure and HLA in healthy donors. Findings and limits, study-wide: Most TCR sequences were seen very rarely across donors, but some public TCRs occurred in many. In vitro testing confirmed three CMV-associated chains as specific for CMV antigens. In a later analysis, first-cohort TCR clusters were found to tend to co-occur in the approximately 120 validation repertoires.

Donors were drawn from the approximately 120-subject validation cohort, separate from the 666-subject first cohort. This CDR3 comprises 13 residues. CDR1 is MDHEN, CDR2 SYDVKM, per germline. V lost 10 bases and J lost 4, with 16 bases in between. As for this clone: The antigen is unknown.

The method was immunoSEQ multiplex PCR; TCRdb's version includes in-frame clones alone and lacks a portion of them. There are 120,000 or so clones in the sample; roughly 95% occur only once, and about 1.7% lies in the top ten. The sequence came from a man between 18 and 35 years old in good health and CMV-seronegative. The chain carries TRBV28 and TRBJ1-1; TRBD1 is a possible D gene (6 bases). The sample taken for sequencing was PBMCs. The CDR3 protein is CATNRDVGTEAFF. For the CDR3, the DNA is TGTGCCACCAACAGGGACGTGGGCACTGAAGCTTTCTTT.